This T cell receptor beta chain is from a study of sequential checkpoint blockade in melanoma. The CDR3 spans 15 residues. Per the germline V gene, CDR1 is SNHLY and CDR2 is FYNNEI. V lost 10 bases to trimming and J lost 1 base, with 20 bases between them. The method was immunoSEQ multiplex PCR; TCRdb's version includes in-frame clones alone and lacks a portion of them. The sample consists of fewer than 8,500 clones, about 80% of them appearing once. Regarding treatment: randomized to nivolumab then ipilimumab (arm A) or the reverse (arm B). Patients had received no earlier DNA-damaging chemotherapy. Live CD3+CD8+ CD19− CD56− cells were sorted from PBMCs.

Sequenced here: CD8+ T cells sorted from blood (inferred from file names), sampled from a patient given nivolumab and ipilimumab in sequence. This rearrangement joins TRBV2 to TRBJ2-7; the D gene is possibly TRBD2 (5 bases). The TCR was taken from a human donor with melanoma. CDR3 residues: CATCLEAASSYEQYF. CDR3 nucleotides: TGTGCCACCTGTCTTGAAGCGGCTTCGTCCTACGAGCAGTACTTC.